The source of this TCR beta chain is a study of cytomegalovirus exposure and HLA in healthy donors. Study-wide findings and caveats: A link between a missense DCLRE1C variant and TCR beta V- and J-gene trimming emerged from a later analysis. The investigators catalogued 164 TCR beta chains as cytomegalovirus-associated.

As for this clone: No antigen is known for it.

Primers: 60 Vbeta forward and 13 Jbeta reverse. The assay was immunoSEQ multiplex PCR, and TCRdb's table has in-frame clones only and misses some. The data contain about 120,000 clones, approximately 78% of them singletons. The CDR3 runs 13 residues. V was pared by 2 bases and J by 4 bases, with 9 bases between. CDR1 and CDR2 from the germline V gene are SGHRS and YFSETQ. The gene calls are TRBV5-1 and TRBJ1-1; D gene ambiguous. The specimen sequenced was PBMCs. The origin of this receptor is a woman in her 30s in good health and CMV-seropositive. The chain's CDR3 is CASSFEAGTEAFF. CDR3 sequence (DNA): TGCGCCAGCAGCTTCGAGGCTGGCACTGAAGCTTTCTTT.